This TCR beta chain is from a study of regulatory T cells in long-lasting Graves disease. Libraries of TCR beta came from iRepertoire HTBI primers plus Arm-PCR of CDR3 regions. TCRdb called the multiplex PCR reads again in MiXCR, with one record for every CDR3 protein. Here the sample spans about 350,000 distinct CDR3 sequences, 15% to 20% being singletons. Regarding time point: newly diagnosed GD, antithyroid drugs for less than 3 months. Extracted RNA from PBMCs served as the source of the TCR library. CDR3 size: 15 residues. V gave up 8 bases and J gave up 0 bases, with 13 bases separating them. Per germline, CDR1 SNHLY and CDR2 FYNNEI. The sample also formed part of further work on T cells in Graves' hyperthyroidism and ophthalmopathy.

The clonotype comes from a woman between 18 and 30 years old with Graves disease. The input for sequencing was peripheral blood mononuclear cells (PBMCs), taken at new diagnosis, from a patient treated with antithyroid drugs. The gene calls are TRBV2 and TRBJ2-2; D remains ambiguous. The CDR3 loop is CASGPTSANTGELFF. The CDR3 DNA sequence: TGTGCCAGCGGCCCGACAAGCGCGAACACCGGGGAGCTGTTTTTT. The variable domain in full, completed from reference TRBV2 and TRBJ2-2, reads EPEVTQTPSHQVTQMGQEVILRCVPISNHLYFYWYRQILGQKVEFLVSFYNNEISEKSEIFDDQFSVERPDGSNFTLKIRSTKLEDSAMYFCASGPTSANTGELFFGEGSRLTVL.